A selection of T cell receptor beta chains follows, all from one sample in a study of blood T cell repertoires in COVID-19. Profiling relied on immunoSEQ multiplex PCR, and the TCRdb table lists in-frame clones only, not all of them. The sample lists fewer than 75,000 clones, around four fifths occurring once. The material sequenced was peripheral blood. These receptors came from a human donor in a cohort sampled during active COVID-19. Each CDR3 is given with its conserved first and last residue. Each record gives: clone size, CDR3 length, V gene, D gene, J gene, CDR3 protein, CDR3 DNA. The D gene is left open where the match is weak. Not every row has a clone size; where given, it reads once, few, many or a size class.

clone size: -
CDR3 length: 14
V gene: TRBV11-1
D gene: -
J gene: TRBJ2-3
CDR3 protein: CASSLEGGEDTQYF
CDR3 DNA: TGTGCCAGCAGCTTAGAAGGGGGTGAAGATACGCAGTATTTT

clone size: -
CDR3 length: 13
V gene: TRBV5-1
D gene: -
J gene: TRBJ2-5
CDR3 protein: CASSLQAEETQYF
CDR3 DNA: TGCGCCAGCAGTCTCCAGGCAGAGGAGACCCAGTACTTC

clone size: -
CDR3 length: 14
V gene: TRBV19
D gene: -
J gene: TRBJ1-3
CDR3 protein: CASSIDSSGNTIYF
CDR3 DNA: TGTGCCAGTAGTATTGACAGCTCTGGAAACACCATATATTTT

clone size: few
CDR3 length: 14
V gene: TRBV4-2
D gene: TRBD1
J gene: TRBJ1-1
CDR3 protein: CASSQGPGGTEAFF
CDR3 DNA: TGTGCCAGCAGCCAAGGTCCAGGGGGCACTGAAGCTTTCTTT

clone size: -
CDR3 length: 15
V gene: TRBV28
D gene: TRBD1
J gene: TRBJ2-7
CDR3 protein: CASSLSTGASYEQYF
CDR3 DNA: TGTGCCAGCAGTTTATCGACAGGGGCCTCCTACGAGCAGTACTTC

clone size: -
CDR3 length: 15
V gene: TRBV4-1
D gene: -
J gene: TRBJ2-7
CDR3 protein: CASSQGTEPTYEQYF
CDR3 DNA: TGCGCCAGCAGCCAAGGGACAGAACCAACCTACGAGCAGTACTTC

clone size: -
CDR3 length: 15
V gene: TRBV3-1/TRBV3-2
D gene: TRBD1
J gene: TRBJ1-5
CDR3 protein: CASSPGRGPGQPQHF
CDR3 DNA: TGTGCCAGCAGCCCTGGCAGGGGGCCGGGTCAGCCCCAGCATTTT

clone size: once
CDR3 length: 16
V gene: TRBV28
D gene: TRBD1
J gene: TRBJ1-5
CDR3 protein: CASSDGTVYSNQPQHF
CDR3 DNA: TGTGCCAGCAGTGACGGGACAGTTTATAGCAATCAGCCCCAGCATTTT

clone size: -
CDR3 length: 14
V gene: TRBV9
D gene: TRBD2
J gene: TRBJ2-4
CDR3 protein: CASSDSSGGDIQYF
CDR3 DNA: TGTGCCAGCAGCGACTCTAGCGGGGGTGACATTCAGTACTTC

clone size: -
CDR3 length: 16
V gene: TRBV5-1
D gene: -
J gene: TRBJ1-3
CDR3 protein: CASSPTQGNSGNTIYF
CDR3 DNA: TGCGCCAGCAGCCCGACCCAGGGGAACTCTGGAAACACCATATATTTT

clone size: -
CDR3 length: 12
V gene: TRBV5-1
D gene: -
J gene: TRBJ1-2
CDR3 protein: CASSSGSRGYTF
CDR3 DNA: TGCGCCAGCAGCTCGGGGTCGCGGGGCTACACCTTC

clone size: -
CDR3 length: 13
V gene: TRBV20-1
D gene: -
J gene: TRBJ1-2
CDR3 protein: CSASISSYYGYTF
CDR3 DNA: TGCAGTGCTAGTATCAGTTCATACTATGGCTACACCTTC